The 32 T cell receptor beta chains listed next were all sequenced from one sample in a study of T cell changes during pregnancy in multiple sclerosis. TCRdb's table, derived via immunoSEQ multiplex PCR, lists solely in-frame clones and lacks some. Here the sample spans about 100,000 clones, around 92% being singletons. The sequenced sample was peripheral blood, obtained after pregnancy. Source of these receptors: a female donor with multiple sclerosis, enrolled in a pregnancy study.

The chain couples TRBV6-1 to TRBJ1-1, with D unresolved. Looked up from germline, CDR1 is MNHNS and CDR2 is SASEGT. CDR3 size: 14 residues. V was trimmed by 1 base and J by 2 bases, leaving 8 bases between them. In DNA, the CDR3 is TGTGCCAGCAGTGAAGGAGGGAGTAACACTGAAGCTTTCTTT. Protein sequence: CASSEGGSNTEAFF.

The chain joins TRBV9 to TRBJ2-7; D perhaps matches TRBD2 (7 bases). The V end lost 3 bases, the J end lost 3 bases, and 19 bases lay between the germline ends. CDR3 length: 16 amino acids. CDR1 is SGDLS and CDR2 is YYNGEE in the germline V gene. The chain's CDR3 is CASSAGPHREGYEQYF. CDR3 DNA sequence: TGTGCCAGCAGCGCGGGCCCCCACAGGGAGGGCTACGAGCAGTACTTC.

The chain is built from TRBV9 and TRBJ2-2; D is unclear. V lost 3 bases, J lost 8 bases, and 11 bases lay in between. Germline values: CDR1 SGDLS, CDR2 YYNGEE. CDR3 size: 13 residues. The CDR3 DNA is TGTGCCAGCAGCGCATTAGAGCTTGGGGAGCTGTTTTTT. Its protein is CASSALELGELFF. Combining the CDR3 with reference TRBV9 and TRBJ2-2 gives the whole variable domain DSGVTQTPKHLITATGQRVTLRCSPRSGDLSVYWYQQSLDQGLQFLIQYYNGEERAKGNILERFSAQQFPDLHSELNLSSLELGDSALYFCASSALELGELFFGEGSRLTVL.

J is TRBJ1-1 and V is TRBV2; 11 nucleotides align to TRBD1. With 7 bases clipped from V and 4 bases from J, the junction kept 11 bases outside the gene matches. The CDR3 is 16 amino acids. Germline V gene data show CDR1 as SNHLY and CDR2 as FYNNEI. CDR3 bases: TGTGCCAGCACCACTTACGGGACAGGGGGTAGCACTGAAGCTTTCTTT. It is translated as CASTTYGTGGSTEAFF.

The sample holds one count of this clone. The chain carries TRBV6-1 and TRBJ1-1; D is ambiguous. V dropped 6 bases and J dropped 6 bases, with 11 bases sitting between them. The CDR3 length is 12 residues. Per the germline V gene, CDR1 is MNHNS and CDR2 is SASEGT. The CDR3 DNA sequence: TGTGCCAGCAGCATAAATTCGGCTGAAGCTTTCTTT. Translation: CASSINSAEAFF.

The gene calls are TRBV27 and TRBJ2-7, with D tentatively TRBD2 (6 bases). Germline assignment: CDR1 MNHEY and CDR2 SMNVEV (reference sequence). Trimming removed 6 bases from V and 7 bases from J, with 25 bases in between. The CDR3 is 16 amino acids. The CDR3 protein is CASRSGGTAIPREQYF. The DNA for the CDR3 is TGTGCCAGCAGGAGCGGCGGGACGGCCATACCTAGGGAGCAGTACTTC.

The V and J genes are TRBV7-8 and TRBJ1-2; D might be TRBD1 (5 bases). The V gene's germline CDR1 is SGHVS and CDR2 FQNEAQ. The CDR3 runs to 16 residues. Trimming removed 1 base at V and 4 bases at J, with 16 bases between. CDR3 sequence: CASSLGQSLGLYGYTF. CDR3 sequence (DNA): TGTGCCAGCAGCTTAGGTCAGTCTCTGGGACTCTATGGCTACACCTTC.

This clone has more than one count but fewer than ten. The rearrangement uses TRBV7-3 and TRBJ1-1; a weak D match, TRBD1 (6 bases). The germline CDR1 and CDR2 sequences are SGHTA and FQGTGA. V lost 3 bases to trimming and J lost 1 base, with 6 bases between them. CDR3 length equals 13 residues. The CDR3 reads CASSFRGNTEAFF. CDR3 coding DNA: TGTGCCAGCAGCTTCAGGGGGAACACTGAAGCTTTCTTT.

The gene calls are TRBV5-1 and TRBJ2-5, with 10 bases that match TRBD2. Germline V gene data show CDR1 as SGHRS and CDR2 as YFSETQ. V lost 4 bases and J lost 5; bases outside the gene matches: 11. CDR3 length: 16 residues. The CDR3 DNA follows: TGCGCCAGCAGCCCGGCGTTTAGGACTAGCGGTGAGACCCAGTACTTC. Its translation: CASSPAFRTSGETQYF.

The V call is TRBV11-2, the J call TRBJ2-3; possibly TRBD2 for D (5 bases). CDR3 length: 14 amino acids. Germline V lookup: CDR1 SGHAT, CDR2 FQNNGV. V gave up 1 base and J gave up 10 bases, with 15 bases separating them. The CDR3 here is CASSLGGSMISQYF. CDR3 DNA sequence: TGTGCCAGCAGCTTAGGAGGGTCTATGATCTCGCAGTATTTT.

The rearrangement uses TRBV7-8 and TRBJ2-7, with D possibly TRBD1 on 6 matching bases. CDR1 and CDR2 from the germline V gene are SGHVS and FQNEAQ. This CDR3 has 14 residues. With 1 base removed from V and 5 bases from J, the gap between germline ends came to 12 bases. CDR3 sequence: CASSLVLTGNEQYF. The CDR3 coding sequence is TGTGCCAGCAGCTTAGTCTTGACAGGCAACGAGCAGTACTTC.

The chain links TRBV27 to TRBJ1-1; D is uncertain. The V gene lost 7 bases and the J gene lost 0 bases, with 9 bases spanning the gap. The CDR3 consists of 13 residues. Germline V CDR1 and CDR2: MNHEY, SMNVEV (reference sequence). In DNA, the CDR3 is TGTGCCAGCACGCGGGGTATGAACACTGAAGCTTTCTTT. As protein: CASTRGMNTEAFF.

The J gene is TRBJ1-6, the V gene TRBV18; TRBD1 agrees at 10 bases. V lost 2 bases, J lost 5 bases, and 6 bases stayed unmatched. Per the germline V gene, CDR1 is KGHSH and CDR2 is LQKENI. This CDR3 spans 17 amino acids. The CDR3 DNA reads as TGTGCCAGCTCACCAGTGGGACAGGGGCACAATAATTCACCCCTCCACTTT. It codes for CASSPVGQGHNNSPLHF. Combining the CDR3 with reference TRBV18 and TRBJ1-6 gives the whole variable domain NAGVMQNPRHLVRRRGQEARLRCSPMKGHSHVYWYRQLPEEGLKFMVYLQKENIIDESGMPKERFSAEFPKEGPSILRIQQVVRGDSAAYFCASSPVGQGHNNSPLHFGNGTRLTVT.

The chain is built from TRBV4-1 and TRBJ2-5, with 14 bases fitting TRBD2. CDR1 MGHRA and CDR2 YSYEKL come from the germline V gene. J lost 4 bases, V lost 0 bases, and 7 bases had no gene match. The CDR3 runs 18 residues. The CDR3 here is CASSQERTSGGTRETQYF. As DNA, the CDR3 is TGCGCCAGCAGCCAAGAACGGACTAGCGGGGGGACTAGAGAGACCCAGTACTTC.

CDR3 sequence (DNA): TGTGCCAGCAGTTTATTACAGCCATCAAATTCACCCCTCCACTTT. It yields the protein CASSLLQPSNSPLHF. The chain carries TRBV27 and TRBJ1-6, with no clear D. Deletions cut 1 base from V and 7 bases from J, with 11 bases between. CDR1 is MNHEY, CDR2 SMNVEV, per germline (reference sequence). The CDR3 runs to 15 residues.

This clone was picked up a small number of times. The chain joins TRBV27 to TRBJ1-2; the D is unclear. V was shortened by 5 bases and J by 2 bases, with 12 bases between the two germline ends. Germline-derived CDR1 and CDR2 are MNHEY and SMNVEV (reference sequence). CDR3 length: 14 amino acids. The CDR3 bases are TGTGCCAGCAGTCCTCTATCACTGAACTATGGCTACACCTTC. Translating gives CASSPLSLNYGYTF.

This sequence joins TRBV29-1 and TRBJ1-1; D perhaps matches TRBD1 (5 bases). The germline V gene encodes CDR1 SQVTM and CDR2 ANQGSEA. V was cut by 4 bases and J by 3 bases, with 12 bases left in between. CDR3 size: 13 residues. CDR3 sequence: CSVAGGSYTEAFF. The DNA of the CDR3 is TGCAGCGTTGCGGGGGGATCCTACACTGAAGCTTTCTTT.

The J gene is TRBJ2-3, the V gene TRBV9; 9 nucleotides match TRBD2. The CDR3 consists of 15 residues. The germline gives CDR1 SGDLS, CDR2 YYNGEE. J gave up 1 base and V 3 bases, and 3 bases lay outside the gene matches. This CDR3 reads CASSASGGRTDTQYF. The CDR3 DNA follows: TGTGCCAGCAGCGCCAGCGGGGGGCGCACAGATACGCAGTATTTT.

The chain combines TRBV11-1 with TRBJ2-1; no clear D. There are 13 residues in the CDR3. CDR1 and CDR2 from the germline V gene are SGHAT and FQDESV (reference sequence). V gave up 5 bases and J gave up 8 bases, with 13 bases separating them. CDR3 sequence (DNA): TGTGCCAGCAGCCCAGACGGGTACGATGAGCAGTTCTTC. Its translation: CASSPDGYDEQFF.

The chain is built from TRBV2 and TRBJ1-2, with D unresolved. Trimming stripped 1 base from V and 4 bases from J, with 10 bases between. Germline V gene data show CDR1 as SNHLY and CDR2 as FYNNEI. The CDR3 consists of 14 residues. The CDR3: CASSEDSGFYGYTF. The CDR3, as DNA: TGTGCCAGCAGTGAAGACAGTGGATTCTATGGCTACACCTTC.

This clone showed up just a few times. The V call is TRBV9, the J call TRBJ1-3; TRBD1 is a possible D gene (5 bases). CDR3 length: 15 amino acids. In germline, CDR1 is SGDLS, CDR2 YYNGEE. V was trimmed by 4 bases and J by 2 bases, leaving 13 bases between them. For the CDR3, the DNA is TGTGCCAGCAGCCCACGTGACAGAACTGGAAACACCATATATTTT. The encoded protein is CASSPRDRTGNTIYF.

The DNA for the CDR3 is TGTGCCAGCAGCTTGGAGGGGAATTCACCCCTCCACTTT. This translates into CASSLEGNSPLHF. The V and J genes are TRBV5-6 and TRBJ1-6, with TRBD1 as a possible D gene (5 bases). CDR1 SGHDT and CDR2 YYEEEE come from the germline V gene. The length of the CDR3 is 13 residues. The ends were cut back, 0 bases at V and 7 bases at J, with 5 bases in the middle.

This chain links TRBV9 with TRBJ2-7; possible D gene TRBD1, 7 bases. Germline values: CDR1 SGDLS, CDR2 YYNGEE. The V gene lost 4 bases and the J gene lost 6 bases, with 26 bases spanning the gap. CDR3 length: 17 residues. DNA of the CDR3: TGTGCCAGCAGCCCCCGGGACAGCGAGGGCGGGATCTTCGAGCAGTACTTC. Its translation is CASSPRDSEGGIFEQYF. Full variable domain (rest looked up from reference TRBV9 and TRBJ2-7): DSGVTQTPKHLITATGQRVTLRCSPRSGDLSVYWYQQSLDQGLQFLIQYYNGEERAKGNILERFSAQQFPDLHSELNLSSLELGDSALYFCASSPRDSEGGIFEQYFGPGTRLTVT.

The chain carries TRBV29-1 and TRBJ2-5; TRBD2 matches 11 bases. CDR1 is SQVTM, CDR2 ANQGSEA, per germline. This CDR3 spans 14 amino acids. The V segment lost 3 bases and the J segment 5 bases; nucleotides outside the gene matches: 5. CDR3 nucleotide sequence: TGCAGCGTTGACCCAGTAGCGGGAGGGGAGACCCAGTACTTC. Its translation: CSVDPVAGGETQYF.

The chain joins TRBV19 to TRBJ1-1; possibly TRBD1 for D (6 bases). The V gene lost 4 bases and the J gene lost 4 bases, with 13 bases spanning the gap. The CDR3 is 14 amino acids. The germline V gene encodes CDR1 LNHDA and CDR2 SQIVND (reference sequence). The CDR3 DNA sequence: TGTGCCAGTAGTAAGGGGCGGGGGGCCACTGAAGCTTTCTTT. As protein: CASSKGRGATEAFF.

The sample holds one count of this clone. V usage is TRBV2 and J usage is TRBJ1-2; D gene unclear. Germline V gene data show CDR1 as SNHLY and CDR2 as FYNNEI. Trimming took off 0 bases at V and 3 bases at J, with 5 bases between the two ends. The CDR3 has 13 residues. The CDR3: CASSEASDYGYTF. The CDR3 coding sequence is TGTGCCAGCAGTGAAGCGTCTGACTATGGCTACACCTTC.

V and J are TRBV2 and TRBJ2-1; 8 positions match TRBD1. Germline lookup yields CDR1 SNHLY and CDR2 FYNNEI. Trimming at V came to 3 bases and at J to 5 bases, leaving 6 bases not matched to a gene. The CDR3 sequence is 15 residues long. The CDR3 coding sequence is TGTGCCAGCAGTGATCGGGACAGGTGGGACAATGAGCAGTTCTTC. This translates into CASSDRDRWDNEQFF. Using reference TRBV2 and TRBJ2-1 for the parts outside the CDR3, the full variable domain is EPEVTQTPSHQVTQMGQEVILRCVPISNHLYFYWYRQILGQKVEFLVSFYNNEISEKSEIFDDQFSVERPDGSNFTLKIRSTKLEDSAMYFCASSDRDRWDNEQFFGPGTRLTVL.

This chain connects TRBV27 to TRBJ2-7, with D possibly matching TRBD2 (6 bases). V lost 5 bases and J lost 2, with 10 bases in between. The CDR3 loop spans 13 amino acids. Per the germline V gene, CDR1 is MNHEY and CDR2 is SMNVEV (reference sequence). The CDR3 nucleotides are TGTGCCAGCAGTCCGGGACTTGCCTACGAGCAGTACTTC. This sequence encodes CASSPGLAYEQYF.

V gene TRBV5-1 combines with J gene TRBJ1-1; D possibly corresponds to TRBD1 (5 bases). The CDR3 totals 14 residues. Germline V lookup: CDR1 SGHRS, CDR2 YFSETQ. Trimming pared 7 bases from V and 1 base from J, leaving 14 bases between. In nucleotides, the CDR3 is TGCGCCAGCGGAGGGACGGCCGAGAACACTGAAGCTTTCTTT. This encodes CASGGTAENTEAFF.

This chain joins TRBV5-6 and TRBJ2-1; D remains unclear. Germline loops: CDR1 SGHDT, CDR2 YYEEEE. Trimming took 2 bases from V and 7 from J, leaving 7 bases between them. The CDR3 contains 12 residues. DNA for the CDR3: TGTGCCAGCAGCTTTTCCGGGAATGAGCAGTTCTTC. Protein sequence: CASSFSGNEQFF.

CDR3 DNA sequence: TGTGCCAGCAGTCAGAGTAGGGGTAATGAGCAGTTCTTC. This translates into CASSQSRGNEQFF. The V call is TRBV28, the J call TRBJ2-1; TRBD1 is a possible D gene (5 bases). CDR1 is MDHEN, CDR2 SYDVKM, per germline. The CDR3 totals 13 residues. V lost 5 bases and J 7 bases, leaving 12 bases between the germline ends.

This clone was counted a single time. The CDR3 DNA is TGCGCCAGCAGCTCGGGACTAGCGGGGGGGCCGACAGAGACCCAGTACTTC. Its protein is CASSSGLAGGPTETQYF. The chain is built from TRBV5-1 and TRBJ2-5; TRBD2 aligns across 16 bases. The trim removed 3 bases at V and 4 bases at J, leaving 6 bases unmatched. The germline gives CDR1 SGHRS, CDR2 YFSETQ. The CDR3 has 17 amino acids.